This T cell receptor beta chain came from a study of blood T cell repertoires in COVID-19. Background on the study: Samples representing acute and convalescent COVID-19 were sourced from the United States, Italy and Spain. PBMCs, B-cell-depleted T cells, or T cells provided the cDNA or gDNA that made up the material.

As handled by the study authors: The authors estimated nucleated cell counts from reference gene primer amplification. Repertoires were generated with immunoSEQ multiplex PCR, while TCRdb's copy carries only in-frame clones and drops some. V and J calls and clone size come straight from that table; D and trimming were deduced from the DNA. The data show 95,000 to 100,000 clones, with 86% seen just once and more than 1.5% held by the top ten. CDR1 is MNHEY, CDR2 SMNVEV, per germline (reference sequence). The CDR3 is made up of 15 amino acids. The germline V and J ends were trimmed by 8 bases and 4 bases, with 20 bases remaining between them.

The clonotype originates from an elderly man with acute or convalescent COVID-19. The chain combines TRBV27 with TRBJ2-5, with D tentatively TRBD2 (6 bases). What was sequenced was peripheral blood. The DNA for the CDR3 is TGTGCCAGCTGGGGGGTCAAGGGATGGGCAGAGACCCAGTACTTC. Its protein product is CASWGVKGWAETQYF.